Below are 32 T cell receptor beta chains sequenced from a single sample in a study of T cell changes during pregnancy in multiple sclerosis. Profiled with immunoSEQ multiplex PCR; TCRdb holds only in-frame clones, not every one. The data show more than 10,000 clones, about nine tenths seen once. Sequencing used CD8+ T cells from peripheral blood mononuclear cells, obtained in the second trimester of pregnancy. Every receptor here comes from a female donor in good health, enrolled as a control in a pregnancy study.

This clone is medium-sized (0.01 to 0.1%) by share. The chain joins TRBV6-4 to TRBJ2-3; D possibly corresponds to TRBD1 (7 bases). Germline lookup yields CDR1 MRHNA and CDR2 SNTAGT. This CDR3 is 15 amino acids long. Trimming removed 2 bases at V and 0 bases at J, with 9 bases between. As DNA, the CDR3 is TGTGCCAGCAGTGACCAGGGGGGTAGCACAGATACGCAGTATTTT. Amino acids: CASSDQGGSTDTQYF.

V gene TRBV4-2 combines with J gene TRBJ1-1; weak D call: TRBD1 (6 bases). V was shortened by 3 bases and J by 3 bases, with 23 bases between the two germline ends. This CDR3 has 18 residues. Germline lookup yields CDR1 LGHNA and CDR2 YNFKEQ. The CDR3 loop reads CASSQNNRAAKGDTEAFF. Here the CDR3 DNA reads TGTGCCAGCAGCCAGAATAACCGGGCCGCAAAGGGGGACACTGAAGCTTTCTTT.

This clone was counted a few times. The sample carries other DNA sequences with the same CDR3. The chain carries TRBV6-4 and TRBJ2-1; TRBD2 matches at 12 bases. Looked up from germline, CDR1 is MRHNA and CDR2 is SNTAGT. The CDR3 runs to 15 residues. Unmatched junction bases numbered 0, after V lost 0 bases and J lost 6 bases. The CDR3 loop reads CASSDSTSGSNEQFF. The CDR3 region has the DNA TGTGCCAGCAGTGACTCGACTAGCGGGAGCAATGAGCAGTTCTTC.

The J gene is TRBJ2-3, the V gene TRBV27; D gene uncertain. Germline V CDR1 and CDR2: MNHEY, SMNVEV (reference sequence). Trimming shortened V by 6 bases and J by 2 bases, and 6 bases separated the two germline ends. The CDR3 runs to 12 residues. The CDR3 reads CASRAHTDTQYF. The CDR3 DNA follows: TGTGCCAGCAGGGCTCACACAGATACGCAGTATTTT.

The chain is built from TRBV9 and TRBJ2-3; 8 nucleotides match TRBD2. The CDR3 loop spans 17 amino acids. CDR1 SGDLS and CDR2 YYNGEE come from the germline V gene. The ends lost 1 base at V and 1 base at J; junction bases unmatched: 8. CDR3 sequence: CASSVSASGRGTDTQYF. CDR3 in DNA: TGTGCCAGCAGCGTATCAGCCAGCGGGAGAGGCACAGATACGCAGTATTTT.

The chain has TRBV19 and TRBJ2-7, with 9 bases identical to TRBD2. Germline V gene data show CDR1 as LNHDA and CDR2 as SQIVND (reference sequence). The CDR3 runs to 16 residues. Trimming at V came to 3 bases and at J to 2 bases, leaving 8 bases not matched to a gene. The CDR3 region is CASSIAIAGAPYEQYF. DNA of the CDR3: TGTGCCAGTAGTATTGCCATAGCGGGGGCACCCTACGAGCAGTACTTC.

CDR3 sequence (DNA): TGTGCCAGCAGCTATTCTAGCGCTACAACCTACAATGAGCAGTTCTTC. Protein product: CASSYSSATTYNEQFF. The chain combines TRBV13 with TRBJ2-1, with a tentative D call TRBD2 (6 bases). Germline assignment: CDR1 PRHDT and CDR2 FYEKMQ (reference sequence). The CDR3 has 16 amino acids. With 4 bases removed from V and 2 bases from J, the gap between germline ends came to 15 bases.

This chain uses TRBV27 with TRBJ2-7, with TRBD1 identical over 8 bases. Germline lookup yields CDR1 MNHEY and CDR2 SMNVEV (reference sequence). V shed 6 bases and J 4 bases; nucleotides not matched to a gene: 14. This CDR3 has 16 residues. The CDR3 here is CASSRDPGQGLYEQYF. The CDR3 DNA sequence: TGTGCCAGCAGCAGGGACCCAGGACAGGGTCTATACGAGCAGTACTTC.

The CDR3 nucleotides read TGTGCCAGCAGTTCCCGGGCAGGGACACCCACTGAAGCTTTCTTT. It specifies CASSSRAGTPTEAFF. The genes are TRBV6-5 and TRBJ1-1; perhaps TRBD1 as D (6 bases). Germline V gene lookup returns CDR1 MNHEY and CDR2 SVGAGI. V lost 4 bases, J lost 4 bases, and 16 bases lay in between. The CDR3 contains 15 residues.

This clone was seen once. V usage is TRBV6-1 and J usage is TRBJ2-1, with 9 positions matching TRBD2. The CDR3 spans 15 residues. The germline V gene has CDR1 MNHNS and CDR2 SASEGT. V lost 4 bases and J lost 5; bases outside the gene matches: 6. DNA of the CDR3: TGTGCCAGCAGTGGCGGACTAGCGACTGACAATGAGCAGTTCTTC. This codes for CASSGGLATDNEQFF.

The CDR3 DNA is TGTGCCAGCAGTTCTCAGGGAAGCTATGGCTACACCTTC. It is translated as CASSSQGSYGYTF. This chain uses TRBV6-5 with TRBJ1-2; a possible D gene is TRBD1 (5 bases). CDR3 length: 13 residues. V was trimmed by 4 bases and J by 4 bases, leaving 10 bases between them. CDR1 is MNHEY, CDR2 SVGAGI, per germline.

As to this clone: One junction end does not reproduce the germline sequence, and a read error may be involved. The V and J genes are TRBV10-2 and TRBJ1-2; D perhaps matches TRBD1 (6 bases). Germline V CDR1 and CDR2: WSHSY, SAAADI. This CDR3 has 12 residues. The CDR3 loop is CASAIPKSGQHF. CDR3 nucleotides: TGCGCCAGCGCCATTCCCAAGTCGGGACAACACTTC.

The chain uses TRBV2 and TRBJ1-2; D remains ambiguous. This CDR3 has 15 amino acids. V shed 4 bases and J shed 6 bases, with 18 bases lying between them. Looked up from germline, CDR1 is SNHLY and CDR2 is FYNNEI. The CDR3 DNA reads as TGTGCCAGCAGTGGTATCGGGCGAGGGTACGATGGCTACACCTTC. Translated, it gives CASSGIGRGYDGYTF.

A single count supports this clone. This chain links TRBV28 with TRBJ1-5; D is unclear. The V gene lost 3 bases and the J gene lost 3 bases, with 12 bases spanning the gap. There are 15 residues in the CDR3. Germline CDR1 reads MDHEN; CDR2 reads SYDVKM. The CDR3 spells CASSFFGILNQPQHF. In DNA, the CDR3 is TGTGCCAGCAGTTTCTTCGGGATTCTCAATCAGCCCCAGCATTTT. Full variable domain (rest looked up from reference TRBV28 and TRBJ1-5): DVKVTQSSRYLVKRTGEKVFLECVQDMDHENMFWYRQDPGLGLRLIYFSYDVKMKEKGDIPEGYSVSREKKERFSLILESASTNQTSMYLCASSFFGILNQPQHFGDGTRLSIL.

The genes are TRBV30 and TRBJ2-5; weak D call: TRBD1 (7 bases). V was pared by 5 bases and J by 7 bases, with 20 bases between. The CDR3 length is 14 residues. Per the germline V gene, CDR1 is GTSNPN and CDR2 is SVGIG (reference sequence). In nucleotides, the CDR3 is TGTGCCTGGGGCGGGGACCCGAACAGGGGGACCCAGTACTTC. This translates into CAWGGDPNRGTQYF.

The chain employs TRBV2 and TRBJ1-5; TRBD1 matches at 8 bases. The CDR3 has 15 amino acids. After removal of 5 bases from V and 3 bases from J, the junction contained 6 bases not matched to a gene. Germline CDR1 is SNHLY and CDR2 is FYNNEI. This chain's CDR3 is CASSRDRSSNQPQHF. DNA for the CDR3: TGTGCCAGCAGTCGGGACAGGTCTTCCAATCAGCCCCAGCATTTT.

The chain recombines TRBV18 with TRBJ1-1, with TRBD1 matching over 8 bases. With V trimmed by 3 bases and J by 1 base, 4 bases remained unmatched. The CDR3 runs 15 residues. Germline V gene sequence: CDR1 KGHSH, CDR2 LQKENI. The CDR3 sequence is CASSPRQGKNTEAFF. CDR3 coding DNA: TGTGCCAGCTCACCGCGACAGGGGAAGAACACTGAAGCTTTCTTT.

The J gene is TRBJ1-1, the V gene TRBV5-6; a weak D match, TRBD1 (5 bases). Germline CDR1 SGHDT, CDR2 YYEEEE. V shed 4 bases and J shed 4 bases, with 17 bases lying between them. The CDR3 consists of 15 residues. The CDR3, as DNA: TGTGCCAGCAGCCCAACTTTCAGGGTCGGCACTGAAGCTTTCTTT. It is translated as CASSPTFRVGTEAFF.

The chain has TRBV19 and TRBJ1-1, with TRBD1 as a possible D gene (5 bases). Germline V CDR1 and CDR2: LNHDA, SQIVND (reference sequence). The CDR3 is 15 amino acids. V was clipped by 3 bases and J by 1 base, with 12 bases between them. The CDR3 region is CASSIGREANTEAFF. In DNA form, the CDR3 reads TGTGCCAGTAGTATTGGCAGGGAAGCGAACACTGAAGCTTTCTTT.

This rearrangement joins TRBV7-8 to TRBJ1-5; no firm D call. CDR3 length: 14 residues. V dropped 3 bases and J dropped 2 bases, with 8 bases sitting between them. CDR1 SGHVS and CDR2 FQNEAQ come from the germline V gene. The DNA for the CDR3 is TGTGCCAGCAGCTTCAACCTAGGCAATCAGCCCCAGCATTTT. Translated: CASSFNLGNQPQHF.

The CDR3 protein is CASSPGTGIYEQYF. CDR3 coding DNA: TGTGCCAGCAGCCCCGGGACAGGGATCTACGAGCAGTACTTC. The chain is built from TRBV6-5 and TRBJ2-7; 9 bases are shared with TRBD1. CDR1 and CDR2 (germline): MNHEY, SVGAGI. J gave up 3 bases and V 6 bases, and 6 bases lay outside the gene matches. The CDR3 is made up of 14 amino acids.

This chain uses TRBV9 with TRBJ2-5; 9 nucleotides match TRBD2. Germline lookup yields CDR1 SGDLS and CDR2 YYNGEE. V trimming: 2 bases; J trimming: 7 bases; junction bases outside the gene matches: 6. The CDR3 spans 14 residues. Here the CDR3 reads CASSVIAGEGTQYF. In DNA form, the CDR3 reads TGTGCCAGCAGCGTTATAGCGGGAGAAGGGACCCAGTACTTC.

The chain uses TRBV15 and TRBJ2-1; tentative D call: TRBD2 (5 bases). In germline, CDR1 is LNHNV, CDR2 YYDKDF (reference sequence). CDR3 length: 15 residues. Deletions cut 3 bases from V and 6 bases from J, with 15 bases between. The CDR3 protein is CATSRERTNSNEQFF. The CDR3 nucleotides read TGTGCCACCAGCAGGGAGCGGACCAATAGCAATGAGCAGTTCTTC.

This clone was counted only a few times. The chain carries TRBV14 and TRBJ2-1, with D possibly TRBD2 on 5 matching bases. The CDR3 has 14 residues. Germline CDR1 and CDR2: SGHDN and FVKESK. Trimming shortened V by 4 bases and J by 11 bases, and 18 bases separated the two germline ends. CDR3 in DNA: TGTGCCAGCAGCCTTCAATCGATACTAGGCAAGCAGTTCTTC. Translated, it gives CASSLQSILGKQFF.

This chain's CDR3 is CASRTGTGTGNTIYF. For the CDR3, the DNA is TGTGCCAGCAGGACCGGGACAGGCACTGGAAACACCATATATTTT. The gene calls are TRBV7-8 and TRBJ1-3, with 8 bases fitting TRBD1. This CDR3 region has 15 residues. The V and J ends lost 6 bases and 2 bases, in that order; junction bases with no gene match: 6. The germline V gene has CDR1 SGHVS and CDR2 FQNEAQ.

The gene calls are TRBV18 and TRBJ2-4, with 11 bases lining up with TRBD1. The CDR3 has 16 residues. V gave up 3 bases and J gave up 8 bases; unmatched junction bases: 9. Germline V lookup: CDR1 KGHSH, CDR2 LQKENI. CDR3 in amino acids: CASSPPEGQGVYIQYF. CDR3 DNA: TGTGCCAGCTCACCCCCCGAGGGACAGGGGGTTTACATTCAGTACTTC.

This chain uses TRBV4-1 with TRBJ1-5, with 9 bases aligning to TRBD1. The CDR3 extends over 15 amino acids. Unmatched junction bases numbered 2, after V lost 4 bases and J lost 1 base. Germline values: CDR1 MGHRA, CDR2 YSYEKL. The CDR3 DNA follows: TGCGCCAGCAGCCGGGACAGGGTGAGCAATCAGCCCCAGCATTTT. This translates into CASSRDRVSNQPQHF.

This clone showed up just once. V and J are TRBV7-8 and TRBJ1-1; a weak D match, TRBD1 (5 bases). This CDR3 has 20 amino acids. Germline values: CDR1 SGHVS, CDR2 FQNEAQ. Trimming removed 4 bases at V and 8 bases at J, with 35 bases between. The CDR3 DNA follows: TGTGCCAGCAGCTCCCGTCGGTGGGTGATGGGGGGAGTGGATTGCACGGAAGCTTTCTTT. Protein: CASSSRRWVMGGVDCTEAFF. Together with reference TRBV7-8 and TRBJ1-1, the CDR3 gives the full variable domain: GAGVSQSPRYKVAKRGQDVALRCDPISGHVSLFWYQQALGQGPEFLTYFQNEAQLDKSGLPSDRFFAERPEGSVSTLKIQRTQQEDSAVYLCASSSRRWVMGGVDCTEAFFGQGTRLTVV.

The J gene is TRBJ2-7, the V gene TRBV27; 7 bases match TRBD2. This CDR3 has 14 residues. Germline loops: CDR1 MNHEY, CDR2 SMNVEV (reference sequence). V lost 6 bases to trimming and J lost 3 bases; unmatched junction nucleotides: 8. The CDR3 DNA sequence: TGTGCCAGCAGGTACGGGGGGATCAACTACGAGCAGTACTTC. As protein: CASRYGGINYEQYF.

This chain links TRBV7-8 with TRBJ2-7; unclear D gene. The CDR3 contains 13 residues. Per germline, CDR1 SGHVS and CDR2 FQNEAQ. Trimming cost V 8 bases and J 2 bases, with 13 bases left between them. The CDR3 region is CASATSTPYEQYF. The DNA of the CDR3 is TGTGCCAGCGCCACAAGTACCCCCTACGAGCAGTACTTC.

This chain joins TRBV6-5 and TRBJ1-1; TRBD1 aligns across 9 bases. Trimming removed 6 bases from V and 8 bases from J; junction bases left unmatched: 13. The CDR3 sequence is 15 residues long. From germline, CDR1 is MNHEY and CDR2 SVGAGI. The CDR3 sequence: CASRRTGTGTVEAFF. The CDR3 DNA reads as TGTGCCAGCAGGCGCACCGGGACAGGGACGGTCGAAGCTTTCTTT.

The chain joins TRBV4-1 to TRBJ2-3; a possible D gene is TRBD2 (6 bases). The CDR3 sequence is 17 residues long. The germline CDR1 and CDR2 sequences are MGHRA and YSYEKL. Trimming took 1 base from V and 4 from J, leaving 18 bases between them. The CDR3 here is CASSQVIGRELSDTQYF. CDR3 DNA: TGCGCCAGCAGCCAAGTGATTGGGCGGGAATTATCAGATACGCAGTATTTT.